The 31 T cell receptor beta chains in this list originate from one sample, sequenced in a study of lymphopenia after photon versus proton radiotherapy. Some clones are missing from TCRdb's copy, which holds only in-frame ones; the method was immunoSEQ multiplex PCR. This repertoire shows more than 45,000 clones, roughly 84% found once; its top ten account for roughly 2.1%. Sequenced material: peripheral blood, taken from a patient treated with proton-based radiotherapy. These receptors all stem from a man aged 55 to 69 with pancreatic cancer.

The V gene is TRBV7-8, the J gene TRBJ2-3; 11 bases map to TRBD2. The CDR3 is 15 amino acids. The germline V gene encodes CDR1 SGHVS and CDR2 FQNEAQ. V gave up 5 bases and J gave up 5 bases; unmatched junction bases: 6. As DNA, the CDR3 is TGTGCCAGCAGCCCGACTAGCGGGATCATAGATACGCAGTATTTT. It specifies CASSPTSGIIDTQYF. Using reference TRBV7-8 and TRBJ2-3 for the parts outside the CDR3, the full variable domain is GAGVSQSPRYKVAKRGQDVALRCDPISGHVSLFWYQQALGQGPEFLTYFQNEAQLDKSGLPSDRFFAERPEGSVSTLKIQRTQQEDSAVYLCASSPTSGIIDTQYFGPGTRLTVL.

The gene calls are TRBV11-2 and TRBJ1-5, with no clear D. This CDR3 comprises 15 residues. Germline-derived CDR1 and CDR2 are SGHAT and FQNNGV. The ends were cut back, 1 base at V and 3 bases at J, with 10 bases in the middle. DNA of the CDR3: TGTGCCAGCAGCTTAGGCACCGACCTCAATCAGCCCCAGCATTTT. Translating it yields CASSLGTDLNQPQHF.

This clone was counted once. The chain combines TRBV20-1 with TRBJ2-1; no definite D call. V gave up 3 bases and J gave up 10 bases, with 7 bases separating them. CDR3 length: 10 amino acids. Germline CDR1 DFQATT, CDR2 SNEGSKA (reference sequence). DNA for the CDR3: TGCAGTGCTAGGGCCCGCGAGCAGTTCTTC. Its protein is CSARAREQFF.

The CDR3 is CASSVGSSGEGHEQFF. In nucleotides, the CDR3 is TGTGCCAGCAGCGTAGGGTCTAGCGGAGAAGGCCATGAGCAGTTCTTC. The chain employs TRBV9 and TRBJ2-1; 7 nucleotides line up with TRBD2. CDR3 length: 16 amino acids. Germline lookup yields CDR1 SGDLS and CDR2 YYNGEE. The V gene end was trimmed by 0 bases and the J gene end by 8 bases; junction bases not matched to a gene: 11.

The gene calls are TRBV5-4 and TRBJ2-1; no clear D. Trimming removed 0 bases at V and 3 bases at J, with 10 bases between. CDR1 and CDR2 (germline): SGHNT, YYREEE (reference sequence). The CDR3 covers 15 residues. In DNA form, the CDR3 reads TGTGCCAGCAGCTTGGCGAGTTCAGGCTACAATGAGCAGTTCTTC. The encoded protein is CASSLASSGYNEQFF. Using reference TRBV5-4 and TRBJ2-1 for the parts outside the CDR3, the full variable domain is ETGVTQSPTHLIKTRGQQVTLRCSSQSGHNTVSWYQQALGQGPQFIFQYYREEENGRGNFPPRFSGLQFPNYSSELNVNALELDDSALYLCASSLASSGYNEQFFGPGTRLTVL.

V is TRBV23-1 and J is TRBJ2-6, with 12 bases lining up with TRBD1. TRBV23-1 belongs to the ORF category, with a function that is uncertain. V shed 6 bases and J 3 bases; nucleotides not matched to a gene: 12. The CDR3 extends over 19 amino acids. CDR3 DNA: TGCGCCAGCAGCCCCGTTTCGGGACAGGGGGCTAGTGGGGCCAACGTCCTGACTTTC. It specifies CASSPVSGQGASGANVLTF.

CDR3 sequence reads: CASSSSTGSYNEQFF. CDR3 sequence (DNA): TGTGCCAGCAGCTCATCAACGGGATCATACAATGAGCAGTTCTTC. The chain employs TRBV5-4 and TRBJ2-1; the D gene is possibly TRBD2 (5 bases). CDR1 is SGHNT, CDR2 YYREEE, per germline (reference sequence). The CDR3 totals 15 residues. V was cut by 3 bases and J by 4 bases, with 14 bases left in between. Full variable domain (rest looked up from reference TRBV5-4 and TRBJ2-1): ETGVTQSPTHLIKTRGQQVTLRCSSQSGHNTVSWYQQALGQGPQFIFQYYREEENGRGNFPPRFSGLQFPNYSSELNVNALELDDSALYLCASSSSTGSYNEQFFGPGTRLTVL.

CDR3 amino acids: CASSRGNEQFF. CDR3 nucleotide sequence: TGCGCCAGCAGCCGAGGGAATGAGCAGTTCTTC. This chain links TRBV10-2 with TRBJ2-1; possibly TRBD2 for D (5 bases). Germline CDR1 WSHSY, CDR2 SAAADI. The CDR3 is 11 residues long. V lost 6 bases, J lost 7 bases, and 7 bases lay in between.

A note on this clone: This CDR3 is also generated by other DNA sequences in the sample. CDR3 DNA: TGTGCCAGCAGTGAAGCTGGGAGCTCCTACAATGAGCAGTTCTTC. Translated, it gives CASSEAGSSYNEQFF. The genes are TRBV2 and TRBJ2-1; D perhaps matches TRBD2 (5 bases). The CDR3 spans 15 residues. Trimming took 0 bases from V and 0 from J, leaving 6 bases between them. From germline, CDR1 is SNHLY and CDR2 FYNNEI. Filled out from reference TRBV2 and TRBJ2-1, the complete variable domain reads EPEVTQTPSHQVTQMGQEVILRCVPISNHLYFYWYRQILGQKVEFLVSFYNNEISEKSEIFDDQFSVERPDGSNFTLKIRSTKLEDSAMYFCASSEAGSSYNEQFFGPGTRLTVL.

The rearrangement joins TRBV18 to TRBJ2-1, with 10 bases fitting TRBD1. There are 16 residues in the CDR3. CDR1 is KGHSH, CDR2 LQKENI, per germline. V dropped 0 bases and J dropped 5; count of bases not matched to a gene: 4. The CDR3 here is CASSPPRTGGNNEQFF. The CDR3 nucleotides are TGTGCCAGCTCACCACCCCGGACAGGGGGTAACAATGAGCAGTTCTTC.

In its sample, this clone was seen a few times. CDR3 loop: CATSSHRYGSSYEQYF. In nucleotides, the CDR3 is TGTGCCACCAGCAGCCACAGGTACGGGAGCTCCTACGAGCAGTACTTC. The chain recombines TRBV15 with TRBJ2-7; possibly TRBD2 for D (6 bases). The V gene's germline CDR1 is LNHNV and CDR2 YYDKDF (reference sequence). Trimming took off 3 bases at V and 0 bases at J, with 15 bases between the two ends. The CDR3 loop spans 16 amino acids.

V and J are TRBV19 and TRBJ1-1; no clear D. This CDR3 is 14 amino acids long. Trimming removed 6 bases at V and 1 base at J, with 12 bases between. Germline-derived CDR1 and CDR2 are LNHDA and SQIVND (reference sequence). As DNA, the CDR3 is TGTGCCAGTAGCTACTTAACCGAGAACACTGAAGCTTTCTTT. It specifies CASSYLTENTEAFF.

V and J are TRBV4-1 and TRBJ2-1, with D uncertain. The length of the CDR3 is 12 residues. Germline CDR1 MGHRA, CDR2 YSYEKL. Trimming left V 4 bases short and J 7 bases short, with 8 bases between. The DNA of the CDR3 is TGCGCCAGCAGCCCTAATGGAAATGAGCAGTTCTTC. This codes for CASSPNGNEQFF.

This clone was picked up one time. The chain combines TRBV5-5 with TRBJ2-2; 8 bases align to TRBD2. The CDR3 covers 15 residues. J lost 4 bases, V lost 0 bases, and 2 bases had no gene match. Germline V CDR1 and CDR2: SGHKS, YYEKEE (reference sequence). The CDR3: CASSLGAGGTGELFF. CDR3 bases: TGTGCCAGCAGCTTGGGGGCGGGAGGCACCGGGGAGCTGTTTTTT.

The gene calls are TRBV11-3 and TRBJ2-1; D gene uncertain. Trimming left V 5 bases short and J 1 base short, with 9 bases between. CDR1 is SGHNT, CDR2 YENEEA, per germline. CDR3 length: 14 residues. The chain's CDR3 is CASSLRLSYNEQFF. DNA for the CDR3: TGTGCCAGCAGCCTAAGGCTGTCCTACAATGAGCAGTTCTTC.

The chain carries TRBV19 and TRBJ1-2; D perhaps matches TRBD1 (6 bases). V shed 5 bases and J shed 1 base, with 14 bases lying between them. Germline V CDR1 and CDR2: LNHDA, SQIVND (reference sequence). CDR3 length: 15 amino acids. The CDR3 nucleotides are TGTGCCAGTAGTCCCCGACAGGCGCTTAACTATGGCTACACCTTC. Translating gives CASSPRQALNYGYTF.

This clone was seen once. This chain joins TRBV30 and TRBJ1-2, with 7 nucleotides matching TRBD1. The V segment lost 2 bases and the J segment 7 bases; nucleotides outside the gene matches: 7. The CDR3 contains 13 residues. Germline V gene data show CDR1 as GTSNPN and CDR2 as SVGIG (reference sequence). As DNA, the CDR3 is TGTGCCTGGAGTCAGACAGGGATTGGTGGCTACACCTTC. Amino acids: CAWSQTGIGGYTF. Combining the CDR3 with reference TRBV30 and TRBJ1-2 gives the whole variable domain SQTIHQWPATLVQPVGSPLSLECTVEGTSNPNLYWYRQAAGRGLQLLFYSVGIGQISSEVPQNLSASRPQDRQFILSSKKLLLSDSGFYLCAWSQTGIGGYTFGSGTRLTVV.

The rearrangement uses TRBV5-1 and TRBJ2-7, with D possibly being TRBD2 (5 bases). The CDR3 runs to 14 residues. Germline CDR1 is SGHRS and CDR2 is YFSETQ. V shed 0 bases and J shed 0 bases, with 7 bases lying between them. CDR3 DNA sequence: TGCGCCAGCAGCTTGGGAGGGATCTCCTACGAGCAGTACTTC. Translating gives CASSLGGISYEQYF.

The rearrangement links TRBV19 to TRBJ1-1; no reliable D call. Germline V gene sequence: CDR1 LNHDA, CDR2 SQIVND (reference sequence). The V and J ends lost 4 bases and 2 bases respectively, with 11 bases between them. This CDR3 contains 14 residues. The CDR3 loop reads CASSTTPGNTEAFF. CDR3 sequence (DNA): TGTGCCAGTAGTACGACACCAGGTAACACTGAAGCTTTCTTT.

This chain joins TRBV19 and TRBJ2-1; 11 bases fit TRBD2. V was pared by 3 bases and J by 8 bases, with 6 bases of the junction left unmatched. In germline, CDR1 is LNHDA, CDR2 SQIVND (reference sequence). This CDR3 is 15 amino acids long. CDR3 sequence: CASSILASGRYEQFF. The CDR3 nucleotides are TGTGCCAGTAGTATTCTGGCTAGCGGGAGGTATGAGCAGTTCTTC.

The chain has TRBV11-2 and TRBJ2-2; D might be TRBD1 (6 bases). The CDR3 sequence is 16 residues long. Trimming removed 6 bases at V and 6 bases at J, with 20 bases between. The V gene's germline CDR1 is SGHAT and CDR2 FQNNGV. The CDR3 bases are TGTGCCAGCAGTTTAAACAGGGCCTCCTTTTCCGGGGAGCTGTTTTTT. This encodes CASSLNRASFSGELFF.

The chain employs TRBV23-1 and TRBJ2-5, with D perhaps TRBD1 or TRBD2 (5 bases each). TRBV23-1 qualifies as an ORF whose function is uncertain. Trimming shortened V by 0 bases and J by 7 bases, and 15 bases separated the two germline ends. This CDR3 has 15 amino acids. The CDR3 loop is CASSQSRAGWRTQYF. DNA of the CDR3: TGCGCCAGCAGTCAATCGAGGGCAGGGTGGAGGACCCAGTACTTC.

The chain employs TRBV6-1 and TRBJ2-7; 7 bases are a match to TRBD2. CDR3 length equals 15 residues. V lost 6 bases, J lost 3 bases, and 11 bases stayed unmatched. Germline CDR1 MNHNS, CDR2 SASEGT. CDR3 residues: CASSGRRGTVYEQYF. The CDR3, as DNA: TGTGCCAGCAGCGGCAGGCGGGGGACGGTCTACGAGCAGTACTTC.

The V gene is TRBV15, the J gene TRBJ1-5; D not resolved. This CDR3 has 16 residues. Trimming left V 8 bases short and J 2 bases short, with 19 bases between. Germline CDR1 reads LNHNV; CDR2 reads YYDKDF (reference sequence). CDR3 sequence reads: CATGTERSYGNQPQHF. CDR3 sequence (DNA): TGTGCCACCGGAACAGAAAGATCGTACGGCAATCAGCCCCAGCATTTT.

The chain employs TRBV29-1 and TRBJ2-1; D remains unclear. Germline V gene sequence: CDR1 SQVTM, CDR2 ANQGSEA. The CDR3 runs to 15 residues. V was trimmed by 1 base and J by 2 bases, leaving 12 bases between them. CDR3 bases: TGCAGCGTTGAAGGAAGTGCTTTTACCTACAATGAGCAGTTCTTC. This gives the protein CSVEGSAFTYNEQFF.

The V call is TRBV7-9, the J call TRBJ2-7; 9 bases align to TRBD1. J was trimmed by 1 base and V by 5 bases; bases with no gene match: 3. Germline CDR1 is SEHNR and CDR2 is FQNEAQ (reference sequence). The CDR3 sequence is 14 residues long. CDR3 in amino acids: CASSVDRGSYEQYF. In DNA form, the CDR3 reads TGTGCCAGCAGCGTTGACAGGGGGTCCTACGAGCAGTACTTC.

V gene TRBV4-3 combines with J gene TRBJ1-1; 8 nucleotides agree with TRBD1. After removal of 0 bases from V and 4 bases from J, the junction contained 7 bases not matched to a gene. The V gene's germline CDR1 is LGHNA and CDR2 YSLEER. This CDR3 region has 16 residues. The CDR3 region is CASSQDLGQGGTEAFF. In DNA, the CDR3 is TGCGCCAGCAGCCAAGACCTAGGACAGGGAGGCACTGAAGCTTTCTTT.

This CDR3 is CASRLGGSYEQYF. DNA of the CDR3: TGTGCCAGCAGATTGGGGGGTTCCTACGAGCAGTACTTC. The J gene is TRBJ2-7, the V gene TRBV11-2; D possibly corresponds to TRBD2 (6 bases). The ends were cut back, 6 bases at V and 1 base at J, with 10 bases in the middle. Germline CDR1 SGHAT, CDR2 FQNNGV. The CDR3 is 13 residues long.

This clone appeared a few times. This rearrangement joins TRBV7-8 to TRBJ2-7; possibly TRBD2 for D (6 bases). The V and J ends lost 5 bases and 3 bases respectively, with 14 bases between them. Germline CDR1 SGHVS, CDR2 FQNEAQ. CDR3 length: 14 residues. The CDR3, as DNA: TGTGCCAGCAGCCCGCTAGCGCTTGGCTACGAGCAGTACTTC. Protein product: CASSPLALGYEQYF. Together with reference TRBV7-8 and TRBJ2-7, the CDR3 gives the full variable domain: GAGVSQSPRYKVAKRGQDVALRCDPISGHVSLFWYQQALGQGPEFLTYFQNEAQLDKSGLPSDRFFAERPEGSVSTLKIQRTQQEDSAVYLCASSPLALGYEQYFGPGTRLTVT.

V is TRBV7-9 and J is TRBJ2-5; 8 bases match TRBD1. Per germline, CDR1 SEHNR and CDR2 FQNEAQ (reference sequence). With 5 bases clipped from V and 5 bases from J, the junction kept 10 bases outside the gene matches. The CDR3 length is 15 residues. CDR3 coding DNA: TGTGCCAGCAGCCAAGAGACAGGGGACTGGGAGACCCAGTACTTC. Residues: CASSQETGDWETQYF.

The chain uses TRBV7-3 and TRBJ1-4; weak D call: TRBD1 (6 bases). The CDR3 consists of 15 residues. CDR1 is SGHTA, CDR2 FQGTGA, per germline. The V end lost 6 bases, the J end lost 7 bases, and 18 bases lay between the germline ends. CDR3 loop: CASSPSGGLGEKLFF. The CDR3, as DNA: TGTGCCAGCAGTCCCTCGGGGGGGCTGGGTGAAAAACTGTTTTTT.